This TCR beta chain was recovered during a study of T cell changes during pregnancy in multiple sclerosis. The table came from immunoSEQ multiplex PCR; TCRdb's copy has only in-frame clones and leaves some out. The sample includes around 110,000 clones, under 95% of them seen just once. Trimming pared 3 bases from V and 1 base from J, leaving 13 bases between. Germline CDR1 and CDR2: SGHTS and YDEGEE. The CDR3 extends over 15 amino acids. The V and J genes are TRBV5-8 and TRBJ2-5; D might be TRBD2 (6 bases). The receptor's source is a female donor with multiple sclerosis, enrolled in a pregnancy study. Sequencing was performed on peripheral blood, taken before pregnancy. This CDR3 reads CASSSPGLGQETQYF. CDR3 bases: TGTGCCAGCAGCTCCCCGGGACTGGGCCAAGAGACCCAGTACTTC.